This T cell receptor beta chain originates from a study of OX40 agonist ivuxolimab in advanced cancers. About the investigation overall: Ivuxolimab was an agonistic, fully human IgG2 monoclonal antibody directed against OX40 (CD134), a costimulatory receptor. Among the 52 dose-escalation patients, some 19 had hepatocellular carcinoma, roughly 15 melanoma, 9 renal cell carcinoma and 9 head and neck cancer. Prior anti-PD-1, anti-PD-L1 or anti-CTLA-4 therapy was permitted, and about two fifths of dose-escalation patients had received checkpoint inhibitors. Peripheral TCRbeta sequencing was intended to test whether TCR sequence diversity was altered and clonal T-cell expansion was caused by ivuxolimab. The dose-escalation cohort was about 86% male with a mean age of roughly 60 years, ranging from roughly 23 to 79. Partial responses were achieved by three dose-escalation patients, of whom one had hepatocellular carcinoma and two had cutaneous melanoma. The monotherapy dose-escalation portion (N ≈ 50 patients) of the phase I ivuxolimab trial is reported in the paper. Intravenous ivuxolimab was administered to patients every 2 weeks at six dose levels: 0.01, 0.1, 0.3, 1.5, 3 and 10 mg/kg.

For sequencing of the TCRbeta CDR3 region, genomic DNA was extracted from the sorted cells. The immunoSEQ Assay was used for sequencing of TCRbeta CDR3 regions. TCRdb provides this immuneACCESS table in a form limited to in-frame rearrangements. Some clones are lacking; in checked studies, under half of them reflect an unresolved V gene, and why the rest are absent is not known. This sample comprises about 45,000 clones, more than 70% of them detected only once. Clones ranked in the top ten supply around 1.1% of the sample. Findings and caveats that apply to the study as a whole: At doses from 0.1 to 3.0 mg/kg, clonal expansion was seen in both CD4+ and CD8+ blood T cells between baseline and week 6. Antigen specificity was not determined for the clonally expanded peripheral T cells. Low levels of normalized T-cell clonal expansion were also shown by some nonresponding patients. On average, CD8+ T cells showed more expanded clones than CD4+ T cells after ivuxolimab. Partial responders in the 0.1-3.0 mg/kg groups had among the lowest normalized peripheral clonal expansion, especially among CD8+ T cells.

Note on this clone: Its antigen remains undetermined. Base qualities are missing; no much larger clone stands one base away.

The trial excluded patients who had a history of autoimmune disease or who were on systemic immunosuppression. Peripheral blood for TCR sequencing was drawn from every dose cohort at baseline, at cycle 4 day 1 and at cycle 7 day 1. Samples were obtained from an open-label, multicenter, first-in-human phase I dose-escalation trial of ivuxolimab. Adults with locally advanced or metastatic melanoma, renal cell carcinoma, hepatocellular carcinoma or head and neck squamous cell carcinoma were enrolled in the trial. CD4+ and CD8+ T cells were sorted separately from peripheral blood before TCR sequencing. The germline V gene sets CDR1 to MDHEN and CDR2 to SYDVKM. V is cut by 2 bases and J by 9 bases, and the space between the germline ends is 14 bases. Reading from cysteine to phenylalanine, the CDR3 counts 13 amino acids. Only the CDR3 DNA stays, 39 bases, in frame from base 1.

Recombination joined TRBV28 with TRBJ2-7; the D gene is perhaps TRBD1, from 6 matching bases. This specimen consisted of CD4+ or CD8+ T cells sorted from blood, obtained in a trial of the OX40 agonist ivuxolimab. This TCR was recovered from an adult with an advanced solid tumor such as melanoma, head and neck, liver or kidney cancer. The CDR3 amino acid sequence is: CASSLRQGLAQYF. The DNA sequence is as follows: TGTGCCAGCAGTTTACGTCAGGGGCTGGCGCAGTACTTC.